This is a list of T cell receptor beta chains from one sample in a study of blood T cell repertoires in COVID-19. Libraries were prepared by immunoSEQ multiplex PCR; TCRdb keeps only in-frame clonotypes and omits some of them. Here the sample spans some 83,000 clones, around 80% being singletons. Sequences were obtained from peripheral blood. Receptors originate from a man between 60 and 75 years old with active or convalescent COVID-19. CDR3s leave out the opening cysteine and the closing phenylalanine or tryptophan. Each record gives: V gene, CDR3 length, clone size, CDR3 protein. Not all rows give a size; the values are once, few, many and, for expanded clones, a class.

TRBV7-2 | 13 | . | ASSLRGLQTGELF
TRBV7-2 | 11 | . | ASSLGQAAGYT
TRBV7-2 | 13 | once | ASSLGTDSNYGYT
TRBV6-5 | 11 | . | ASSRTGLYGYT
TRBV18 | 13 | . | ASSLGQGLNTEAF
TRBV5-6 | 14 | . | ASSKDSLPANEKLF
TRBV19 | 13 | . | ASSIGQGNTGELF
TRBV6-6 | 14 | . | ASSYRPSPYIHEQY
TRBV25-1 | 11 | . | ASSEFEGTEAF
TRBV5-1 | 14 | . | ASSDRDTRAKETQY